These 2 T cell receptor beta chains originate from one sample sequenced in a study of somatic mutations in cytotoxic T cells in rheumatoid arthritis. The repertoire was sequenced with immunoSEQ multiplex PCR; TCRdb's copy has only in-frame clones and lacks some. The sample lists fewer than 25,000 clones; around 79% were seen once. Source material: CD8+ T cells sorted from blood. The receptor source for this set is a woman in her forties or fifties in good health.

J is TRBJ2-1 and V is TRBV7-9; D might be TRBD2 (6 bases). Germline CDR1 and CDR2: SEHNR and FQNEAQ (reference sequence). The CDR3 is made up of 14 amino acids. V lost 7 bases to trimming and J lost 5 bases, with 15 bases between them. The CDR3 DNA reads as TGTGCCAGCAATTCCCCCGGACTAAACAATGAGCAGTTCTTC. It specifies CASNSPGLNNEQFF.

The chain carries TRBV7-9 and TRBJ2-7; 10 bases are shared with TRBD1. V lost 5 bases to trimming and J lost 6 bases; unmatched junction nucleotides: 4. The CDR3 extends over 13 amino acids. From germline, CDR1 is SEHNR and CDR2 FQNEAQ (reference sequence). The CDR3 DNA sequence: TGTGCCAGCAGCCGACAGGGGGCGGTCGAGCAGTACTTC. Translated, it gives CASSRQGAVEQYF. Using reference TRBV7-9 and TRBJ2-7 for the parts outside the CDR3, the full variable domain is DTGVSQNPRHKITKRGQNVTFRCDPISEHNRLYWYRQTLGQGPEFLTYFQNEAQLEKSRLLSDRFSAERPKGSFSTLEIQRTEQGDSAMYLCASSRQGAVEQYFGPGTRLTVT.